This T cell receptor (beta chain) was obtained from a study of blood T cells in healthy people across ages. Combining a sample-barcoded 5' primer with a J-beta primer mix, a second PCR ran for about 6 to 12 cycles. No fewer than 3 million CDR3-containing paired-end reads came from each sample. TCRdb re-called the 5' RACE reads with MiXCR, one entry per CDR3 protein. The table includes about a million distinct CDR3 sequences, approximately 50% detected once. The TCR was taken from a woman aged 55 to 70 in good health. Specimen: blood.

CDR3 sequence (DNA): TGTGCCAGCAGTTCGACAATGAGTCTCTCAGAGCAGTACTTC. Amino acids: CASSSTMSLSEQYF. This chain links TRBV28 with TRBJ2-5; no definite D call. Trimming shortened V by 4 bases and J by 11 bases, and 20 bases separated the two germline ends. The CDR3 extends over 14 amino acids. CDR1 is MDHEN and CDR2 is SYDVKM in the germline V gene.